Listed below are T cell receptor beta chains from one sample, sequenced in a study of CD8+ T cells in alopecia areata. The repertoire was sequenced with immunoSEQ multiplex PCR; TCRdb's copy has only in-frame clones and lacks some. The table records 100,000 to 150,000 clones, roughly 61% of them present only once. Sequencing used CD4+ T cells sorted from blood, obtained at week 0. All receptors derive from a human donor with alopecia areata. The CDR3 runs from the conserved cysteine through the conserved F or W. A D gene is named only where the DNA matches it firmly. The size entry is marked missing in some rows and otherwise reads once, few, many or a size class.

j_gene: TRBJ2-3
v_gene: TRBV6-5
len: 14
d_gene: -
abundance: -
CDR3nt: TGTGCCAGCAGGCCGGGACTCCGCACAGATACGCAGTATTTT
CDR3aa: CASRPGLRTDTQYF

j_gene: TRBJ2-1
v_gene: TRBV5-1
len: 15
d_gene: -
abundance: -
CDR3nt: TGCGCCAGCAGCCGCGACTACAGCTCCTACAATGAGCAGTTCTTC
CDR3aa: CASSRDYSSYNEQFF

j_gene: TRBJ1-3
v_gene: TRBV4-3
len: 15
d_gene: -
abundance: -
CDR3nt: TGCGCCAGCAGCCAAGACCACCTCTCTGGAAACACCATATATTTT
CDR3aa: CASSQDHLSGNTIYF

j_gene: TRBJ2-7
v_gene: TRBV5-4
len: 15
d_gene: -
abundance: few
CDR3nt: TGTGCCAGCAGCTTGGTCGGCCGGGGGATCTACGAGCAGTACTTC
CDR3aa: CASSLVGRGIYEQYF

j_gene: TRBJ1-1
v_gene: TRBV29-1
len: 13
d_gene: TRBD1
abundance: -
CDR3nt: TGCAGCGTCACACAGGGGGCTGGCACTGAAGCTTTCTTT
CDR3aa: CSVTQGAGTEAFF

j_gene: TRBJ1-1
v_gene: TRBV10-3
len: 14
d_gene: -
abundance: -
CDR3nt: TGTGCCATCAGTGAGTCTCGAGACGAGACGCTAGCTTTCTTT
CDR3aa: CAISESRDETLAFF

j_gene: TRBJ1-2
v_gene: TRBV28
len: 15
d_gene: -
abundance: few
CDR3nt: TGTGCCAGCAGTTTACGGGACCCCACCGCGGGGGGCTACACCTTC
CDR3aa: CASSLRDPTAGGYTF

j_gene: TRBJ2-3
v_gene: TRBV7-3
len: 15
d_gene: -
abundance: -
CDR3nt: TGTGCCAGCAGCCTTTCCCTGGAGGGATCAGATACGCAGTATTTT
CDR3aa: CASSLSLEGSDTQYF

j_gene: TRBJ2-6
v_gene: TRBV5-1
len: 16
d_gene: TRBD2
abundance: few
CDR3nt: TGCGCCAGCAGCTGGGGACTAGATACTGGGGCCAACGTCCTGACTTTC
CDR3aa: CASSWGLDTGANVLTF

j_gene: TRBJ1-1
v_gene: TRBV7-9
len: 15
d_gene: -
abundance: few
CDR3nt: TGTGCCAGCAGCTTCGGTGGTACAACGAACACTGAAGCTTTCTTT
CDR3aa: CASSFGGTTNTEAFF

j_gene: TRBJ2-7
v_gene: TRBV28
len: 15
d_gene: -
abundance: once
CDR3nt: TGTGCCAGCAGTACCTCGACAGGATGGGGCCACGAGCAGTACTTC
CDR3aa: CASSTSTGWGHEQYF

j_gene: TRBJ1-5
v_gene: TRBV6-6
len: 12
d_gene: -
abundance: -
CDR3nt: TGTGCCAGCAGACAATTAAATCAGCCCCAGCATTTT
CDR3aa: CASRQLNQPQHF

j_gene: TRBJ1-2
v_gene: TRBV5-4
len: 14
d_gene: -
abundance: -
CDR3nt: TGTGCCAGCAGCCCAAGGACGGTGAACTATGGCTACACCTTC
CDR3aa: CASSPRTVNYGYTF

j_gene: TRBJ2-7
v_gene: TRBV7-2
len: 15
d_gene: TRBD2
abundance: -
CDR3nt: TGTGCCAGCAGTGCTACTAGCGGGAGCTCCTACGAGCAGTACTTC
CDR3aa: CASSATSGSSYEQYF